Below are 28 T cell receptor beta chains sequenced from a single sample in a study of T cell changes during pregnancy in multiple sclerosis. Profiling relied on immunoSEQ multiplex PCR, and the TCRdb table lists in-frame clones only, not all of them. The table records some 40,000 clones, around 93% of them present only once. This specimen consisted of CD4+ T cells from peripheral blood mononuclear cells, obtained in the first trimester of pregnancy. These receptors all come from a female donor with multiple sclerosis, enrolled in a pregnancy study.

In this sample, this clone turned up once. V and J are TRBV7-2 and TRBJ2-1; perhaps TRBD2 as D (7 bases). CDR1 SGHTA and CDR2 FQGNSA come from the germline V gene. V lost 5 bases, J lost 2 bases, and 13 bases lay in between. The CDR3 runs to 15 residues. In DNA form, the CDR3 reads TGTGCCAGCAGCCGGAGGGGGGGGACCTACAATGAGCAGTTCTTC. Translated, it gives CASSRRGGTYNEQFF.

The chain recombines TRBV6-5 with TRBJ1-3; 8 positions agree with TRBD1. CDR1 is MNHEY and CDR2 is SVGAGI in the germline V gene. V trimming: 4 bases; J trimming: 0 bases; junction bases outside the gene matches: 2. The CDR3 covers 15 residues. CDR3 DNA sequence: TGTGCCAGCAGTTCCGGACAGGGCTCTGGAAACACCATATATTTT. Its translation: CASSSGQGSGNTIYF.

The chain carries TRBV4-1 and TRBJ2-3, with D tentatively TRBD1 (6 bases). V gave up 6 bases and J gave up 3 bases, with 10 bases separating them. CDR1 and CDR2 (germline): MGHRA, YSYEKL. The CDR3 loop spans 13 amino acids. The CDR3 bases are TGCGCCAGCAGTCTTACAGGGACAGATACGCAGTATTTT. Amino acid sequence: CASSLTGTDTQYF.

The rearrangement joins TRBV9 to TRBJ2-1; 9 nucleotides line up with TRBD2. Trimming cost V 0 bases and J 2 bases; bases outside gene matches: 6. Germline V gives CDR1 SGDLS, CDR2 YYNGEE. The CDR3 consists of 17 residues. The CDR3 DNA sequence: TGTGCCAGCAGCGTAGAGGGTAGCGGGGGCCCCTACAATGAGCAGTTCTTC. It codes for CASSVEGSGGPYNEQFF.

J is TRBJ1-1 and V is TRBV4-3; D gene unclear. V lost 0 bases and J 0 bases, leaving 23 bases between the germline ends. The germline V gene encodes CDR1 LGHNA and CDR2 YSLEER. The CDR3 contains 20 residues. The CDR3 sequence is CASSQDVSGVRKGMNTEAFF. CDR3 nucleotide sequence: TGCGCCAGCAGCCAAGATGTTTCCGGGGTACGGAAGGGCATGAACACTGAAGCTTTCTTT.

The DNA for the CDR3 is TGCAGCGTTGCGCACGGGGGATGGGCTGAAGCTTTCTTT. It codes for CSVAHGGWAEAFF. The chain is built from TRBV29-1 and TRBJ1-1; maybe TRBD1 (5 bases). The germline V gene has CDR1 SQVTM and CDR2 ANQGSEA. CDR3 length: 13 amino acids. V lost 4 bases, J lost 6 bases, and 15 bases lay in between.

The chain is built from TRBV27 and TRBJ2-1; D not resolved. V was cut by 5 bases and J by 6 bases, with 11 bases left in between. Germline lookup yields CDR1 MNHEY and CDR2 SMNVEV (reference sequence). The CDR3 is 13 amino acids. CDR3 amino acids: CASSVTYGNEQFF. Written as DNA, the CDR3 is TGTGCCAGCAGTGTGACATATGGCAATGAGCAGTTCTTC.

CDR3 DNA sequence: TGTGCCATCGGAGCCGCCTACGAGCAGTACTTC. Its translation: CAIGAAYEQYF. The chain couples TRBV10-3 to TRBJ2-7; D call uncertain. Germline V gives CDR1 ENHRY, CDR2 SYGVKD. Deletions cut 8 bases from V and 2 bases from J, with 7 bases between. The CDR3 sequence is 11 residues long.

The genes are TRBV6-5 and TRBJ1-1; TRBD1 matches at 7 bases. This CDR3 spans 15 amino acids. The trim removed 6 bases at V and 3 bases at J, leaving 10 bases unmatched. Germline lookup yields CDR1 MNHEY and CDR2 SVGAGI. The CDR3 sequence is CASRPGGQTYTEAFF. The DNA for the CDR3 is TGTGCCAGCAGGCCTGGGGGACAGACTTACACTGAAGCTTTCTTT.

The chain couples TRBV6-5 to TRBJ2-7, with D perhaps TRBD1 (6 bases). Germline V gene sequence: CDR1 MNHEY, CDR2 SVGAGI. V was clipped by 5 bases and J by 6 bases, with 17 bases between them. This CDR3 is 14 amino acids long. CDR3 amino acids: CASSRQAIAPEQYF. CDR3 DNA sequence: TGTGCCAGCAGTAGACAGGCAATCGCTCCCGAGCAGTACTTC.

This chain joins TRBV4-2 and TRBJ2-5; D not certain. The ends were cut back, 0 bases at V and 2 bases at J, with 10 bases in the middle. The length of the CDR3 is 15 residues. Germline CDR1 is LGHNA and CDR2 is YNFKEQ. This CDR3 is CASSQDKLSQETQYF. CDR3 nucleotides: TGTGCCAGCAGCCAAGATAAACTAAGTCAAGAGACCCAGTACTTC.

The chain employs TRBV7-2 and TRBJ2-7, with 12 bases lining up with TRBD2. Germline V gene lookup returns CDR1 SGHTA and CDR2 FQGNSA. The CDR3 runs 16 residues. V shed 5 bases and J 6 bases; nucleotides not matched to a gene: 11. The chain's CDR3 is CASSPQGGLAGSEQYF. CDR3 in DNA: TGTGCCAGCAGCCCCCAGGGGGGACTAGCGGGTTCCGAGCAGTACTTC.

The J gene is TRBJ1-5, the V gene TRBV27; no clear D. V lost 3 bases, J lost 0 bases, and 9 bases lay in between. This CDR3 region has 15 residues. Per the germline V gene, CDR1 is MNHEY and CDR2 is SMNVEV (reference sequence). CDR3 amino acids: CASSLGLASNQPQHF. CDR3 coding DNA: TGTGCCAGCAGTTTGGGCCTAGCTAGCAATCAGCCCCAGCATTTT.

The gene calls are TRBV5-1 and TRBJ2-5, with D possibly TRBD1 on 5 matching bases. Deletions cut 4 bases from V and 5 bases from J, with 33 bases between. CDR3 length: 20 residues. Germline CDR1 is SGHRS and CDR2 is YFSETQ. Here the CDR3 DNA reads TGCGCCAGCAGCGGGCAGCGCACAGGTTTAGGCTCGTTAACCCTGGAGACCCAGTACTTC. Residues: CASSGQRTGLGSLTLETQYF.

The chain joins TRBV28 to TRBJ1-5, with 7 positions matching TRBD1. With V trimmed by 5 bases and J by 6 bases, 13 bases remained unmatched. This CDR3 region has 16 residues. Germline CDR1 MDHEN, CDR2 SYDVKM. The CDR3, as DNA: TGTGCCAGCAGTCCCAATTACAGGGGTCCGGGTCAGCCCCAGCATTTT. Its translation is CASSPNYRGPGQPQHF.

The chain combines TRBV5-1 with TRBJ2-1; D is unresolved. Germline CDR1 SGHRS, CDR2 YFSETQ. Between the trimmed V and J ends, which lost 2 bases and 4 bases, there was a span of 13 bases. There are 15 residues in the CDR3. For the CDR3, the DNA is TGCGCCAGCAGCTTAGAAATACAACCTTACAATGAGCAGTTCTTC. This codes for CASSLEIQPYNEQFF. Using reference TRBV5-1 and TRBJ2-1 for the parts outside the CDR3, the full variable domain is KAGVTQTPRYLIKTRGQQVTLSCSPISGHRSVSWYQQTPGQGLQFLFEYFSETQRNKGNFPGRFSGRQFSNSRSEMNVSTLELGDSALYLCASSLEIQPYNEQFFGPGTRLTVL.

The rearrangement links TRBV6-1 to TRBJ2-3; D possibly corresponds to TRBD1 (5 bases). Germline V lookup: CDR1 MNHNS, CDR2 SASEGT. This CDR3 has 16 residues. The ends were cut back, 2 bases at V and 3 bases at J, with 15 bases in the middle. CDR3 nucleotides: TGTGCCAGCAGTGAATCCTTTCCAAGGGGAACAGATACGCAGTATTTT. Protein product: CASSESFPRGTDTQYF.

The genes are TRBV6-6 and TRBJ1-3; D unresolved. The germline CDR1 and CDR2 sequences are MNHNY and SVGAGI (reference sequence). Trimming took off 0 bases at V and 0 bases at J, with 6 bases between the two ends. This CDR3 comprises 15 residues. CDR3 loop: CASSYSRDSGNTIYF. The CDR3 DNA reads TGTGCCAGCAGTTACTCGCGGGACTCTGGAAACACCATATATTTT.

The genes are TRBV4-1 and TRBJ1-3; D uncertain. Germline values: CDR1 MGHRA, CDR2 YSYEKL. V shed 0 bases and J shed 0 bases, with 6 bases lying between them. The CDR3 runs to 15 residues. The CDR3 sequence: CASSQDRYSGNTIYF. In DNA form, the CDR3 reads TGCGCCAGCAGCCAAGATCGGTACTCTGGAAACACCATATATTTT.

The J gene is TRBJ1-2, the V gene TRBV10-3; 11 positions agree with TRBD1. With V trimmed by 10 bases and J by 3 bases, 4 bases remained unmatched. This CDR3 has 13 amino acids. Germline V CDR1 and CDR2: ENHRY, SYGVKD. For the CDR3, the DNA is TGTGCCACCCGGACAGGGGGCGACTATGGCTACACCTTC. As protein: CATRTGGDYGYTF.

CDR3 protein: CASSRRDRENEQYF. For the CDR3, the DNA is TGTGCCAGCAGTCGCCGGGACAGGGAAAACGAGCAGTACTTC. The rearrangement joins TRBV7-7 to TRBJ2-7, with 9 bases identical to TRBD1. The trim removed 6 bases at V and 5 bases at J, leaving 8 bases unmatched. Germline V CDR1 and CDR2: SSHAT, FNYEAQ (reference sequence). This CDR3 is 14 amino acids long.

The V gene is TRBV27, the J gene TRBJ2-3; perhaps TRBD2 as D (5 bases). The germline V gene has CDR1 MNHEY and CDR2 SMNVEV (reference sequence). This CDR3 contains 14 residues. V was pared by 4 bases and J by 2 bases, with 10 bases between. The DNA of the CDR3 is TGTGCCAGCAGTTCACGGAGGACCACAGATACGCAGTATTTT. Amino acid sequence: CASSSRRTTDTQYF.

The CDR3 nucleotides are TGTGCCAGCAGCGCCCGGACAGGGCGCGATGAGCAGTTCTTC. Translation: CASSARTGRDEQFF. The chain is built from TRBV7-9 and TRBJ2-1, with 8 bases lining up with TRBD1. The CDR3 runs 14 residues. With V trimmed by 5 bases and J by 8 bases, 8 bases remained unmatched. Germline V CDR1 and CDR2: SEHNR, FQNEAQ (reference sequence).

The rearrangement links TRBV11-3 to TRBJ1-1; D not certain. The ends were cut back, 5 bases at V and 3 bases at J, with 10 bases in the middle. Germline CDR1 is SGHNT and CDR2 is YENEEA. This CDR3 region has 13 residues. CDR3 nucleotides: TGTGCCAGCAGCCCCCTAGGTGACACTGAAGCTTTCTTT. This gives the protein CASSPLGDTEAFF.

The chain has TRBV5-1 and TRBJ2-7; the match to TRBD2 covers 9 bases. Germline trimming cut 2 bases from V and 4 bases from J; bases unmatched to any gene: 7. Germline V CDR1 and CDR2: SGHRS, YFSETQ. The CDR3 is 15 residues long. DNA for the CDR3: TGCGCCAGCAGCTTAGAGGCGCTAGCGGGATACGAGCAGTACTTC. Translating gives CASSLEALAGYEQYF.

The gene calls are TRBV5-1 and TRBJ2-5; 16 bases line up with TRBD2. V dropped 6 bases and J dropped 0; count of bases not matched to a gene: 11. The CDR3 totals 19 residues. Germline lookup yields CDR1 SGHRS and CDR2 YFSETQ. The CDR3 DNA is TGCGCCAGCACTACGGGACTAGCGGGAGGGCCAGGGTACCAAGAGACCCAGTACTTC. Translation: CASTTGLAGGPGYQETQYF.

The V and J genes are TRBV19 and TRBJ1-5; possibly TRBD1 for D (5 bases). CDR1 is LNHDA and CDR2 is SQIVND in the germline V gene (reference sequence). Trimming cost V 2 bases and J 4 bases, with 15 bases left between them. The CDR3 consists of 16 residues. In DNA, the CDR3 is TGTGCCAGTAGTATACTCCCAGGGCGGGGAAATCAGCCCCAGCATTTT. This gives the protein CASSILPGRGNQPQHF.

In this sample, this clone turned up once. Other DNA variants within this sample encode the same CDR3. The rearrangement links TRBV6-6 to TRBJ2-2; 12 nucleotides line up with TRBD2. The ends lost 2 bases at V and 5 bases at J; junction bases unmatched: 3. The germline V gene has CDR1 MNHNY and CDR2 SVGAGI (reference sequence). The CDR3 sequence is 16 residues long. This CDR3 reads CASSYLAGGRTGELFF. In DNA, the CDR3 is TGTGCCAGCAGTTACCTAGCGGGGGGGCGGACCGGGGAGCTGTTTTTT.